Sequencing of this TCR beta chain was carried out in a study of blood T cells in healthy people across ages. A J-beta primer mix and a sample-barcoded 5' primer were used in a second PCR of about 6 to 12 cycles. TCRdb re-called the 5' RACE reads with MiXCR, one entry per CDR3 protein. The data show about 1.8 million distinct CDR3 sequences, 40% to 55% seen once. V was cut by 2 bases and J by 0 bases, with 4 bases left in between. From germline, CDR1 is LGHDT and CDR2 YNNKEL (reference sequence). There are 13 residues in the CDR3. Researchers collected roughly 10 milliliters of peripheral blood from every single donor. Samples each had at least 6 micrograms of total RNA extracted.

The J gene is TRBJ1-2, the V gene TRBV3-1, with D unresolved. The sample comprised blood. The sequence was collected from a woman aged 40 to 50 in good health. CDR3 in DNA: TGTGCCAGCAGCCAAAGACCTAACTATGGCTACACCTTC. Protein product: CASSQRPNYGYTF. The entire variable domain, with the rest obtained from reference TRBV3-1 and TRBJ1-2, is as follows: DTAVSQTPKYLVTQMGNDKSIKCEQNLGHDTMYWYKQDSKKFLKIMFSYNNKELIINETVPNRFSPKSPDKAHLNLHINSLELGDSAVYFCASSQRPNYGYTFGSGTRLTVV.